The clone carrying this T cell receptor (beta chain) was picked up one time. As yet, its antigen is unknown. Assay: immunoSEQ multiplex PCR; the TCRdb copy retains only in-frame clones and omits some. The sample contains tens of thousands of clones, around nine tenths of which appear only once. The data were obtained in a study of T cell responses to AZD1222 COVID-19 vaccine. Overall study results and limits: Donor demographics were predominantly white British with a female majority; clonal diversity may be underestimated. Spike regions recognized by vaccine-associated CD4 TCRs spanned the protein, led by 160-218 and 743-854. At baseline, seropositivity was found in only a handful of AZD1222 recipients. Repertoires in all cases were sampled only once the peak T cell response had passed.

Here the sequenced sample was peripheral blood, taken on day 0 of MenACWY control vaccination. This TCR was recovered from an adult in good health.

The CDR3 loop is CAISESRGVADTQYF. For the CDR3, the DNA is TGTGCCATCAGTGAGTCGAGGGGGGTCGCAGATACGCAGTATTTT. The rearrangement joins TRBV10-3 to TRBJ2-3, with D perhaps assigned TRBD1 or TRBD2 (6 bases each). With 0 bases removed from V and 4 bases from J, the gap between germline ends came to 11 bases. The length of the CDR3 is 15 residues. Germline loops: CDR1 ENHRY, CDR2 SYGVKD.